This T cell receptor (beta chain) was identified in a study of beta chain features in type 1 diabetes. Whole-study findings and limits: All four CD4+ subsets of Type 1 diabetes patients contained TCRB CDR3s that were moderately but significantly shorter. Healthy donors had naive, central memory and Treg TCRB repertoires that appeared less similar than those seen among patients.

With V trimmed by 4 bases and J by 4 bases, 7 bases remained unmatched. This CDR3 comprises 15 residues. Germline V gives CDR1 SGHDN, CDR2 FVKESK. Expressed TCRB transcripts were sequenced because the isolated RNA had all been reverse transcribed beforehand. Produced via immunoSEQ multiplex PCR; TCRdb's table is partial and in-frame only. This table holds over 650,000 clones, about 14% found once. Of note for this clone: Its target is not known.

Based on CD45RO/CCR7/CD25/CD127/CD95/CD27, CD4+ regulatory, stem cell-like memory, naive and central memory cells were sorted. The sequencing sample was made of naive CD4+ T cells from blood. This TCR derives from a man between 18 and 35 years old with type 1 diabetes. The chain employs TRBV14 and TRBJ2-1, with 7 bases lining up with TRBD2. The CDR3 sequence: CASSPGLHNYNEQFF. DNA for the CDR3: TGTGCCAGCAGCCCGGGACTACACAATTACAATGAGCAGTTCTTC.